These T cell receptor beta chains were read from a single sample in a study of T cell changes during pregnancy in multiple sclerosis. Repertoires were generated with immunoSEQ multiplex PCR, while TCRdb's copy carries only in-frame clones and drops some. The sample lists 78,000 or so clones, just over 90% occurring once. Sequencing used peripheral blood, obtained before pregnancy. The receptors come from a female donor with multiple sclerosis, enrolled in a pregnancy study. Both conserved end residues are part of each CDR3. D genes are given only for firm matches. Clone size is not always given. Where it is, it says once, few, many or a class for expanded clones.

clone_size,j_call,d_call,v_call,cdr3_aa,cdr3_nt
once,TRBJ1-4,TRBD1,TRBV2,CASGGQGAVEKLFF,TGTGCCAGCGGGGGACAGGGGGCAGTCGAAAAACTGTTTTTT
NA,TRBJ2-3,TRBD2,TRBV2,CASSVPELAGSTDTQYF,TGTGCCAGCAGTGTCCCGGAGCTAGCGGGGAGCACAGATACGCAGTATTTT
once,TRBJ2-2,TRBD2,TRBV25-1,CASRESGGGELFF,TGTGCCAGCAGAGAGTCGGGGGGGGGAGAGCTGTTTTTT
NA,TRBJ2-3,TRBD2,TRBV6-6,CASRLPGTSVADTQYF,TGTGCCAGCCGACTCCCCGGGACTAGCGTGGCAGATACGCAGTATTTT
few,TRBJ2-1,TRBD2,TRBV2,CASSQLAGVSNEQFF,TGTGCCAGCAGTCAGCTAGCGGGAGTTAGCAATGAGCAGTTCTTC
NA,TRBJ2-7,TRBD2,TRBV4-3,CASSQAGLAPYEQYF,TGCGCCAGCAGCCAAGCGGGACTAGCCCCCTACGAGCAGTACTTC
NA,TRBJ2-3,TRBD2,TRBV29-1,CSVEDPGTTRTDTQYF,TGCAGCGTTGAAGATCCCGGGACTACGCGCACAGATACGCAGTATTTT
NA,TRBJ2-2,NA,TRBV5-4,CASSPEVGLRLTGELFF,TGTGCCAGCAGCCCCGAGGTCGGTTTAAGGCTCACCGGGGAGCTGTTTTTT
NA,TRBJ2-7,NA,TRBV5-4,CASSLPGQAGSEQYF,TGTGCCAGCAGCTTGCCCGGACAAGCGGGCTCCGAGCAGTACTTC
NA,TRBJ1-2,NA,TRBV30,CASGQSYNYGYTF,TGTGCCTCCGGACAGTCGTATAACTATGGCTACACCTTC
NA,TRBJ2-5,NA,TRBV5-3,CARSPESRETQYF,TGTGCCAGAAGCCCAGAATCCAGAGAGACCCAGTACTTC
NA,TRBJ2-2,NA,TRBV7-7,CASSPTIYTGELFF,TGTGCTAGCAGCCCTACGATTTACACCGGGGAGCTGTTTTTT
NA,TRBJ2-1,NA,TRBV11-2,CASSLAVEAYNEQFF,TGTGCCAGCAGCTTAGCCGTAGAGGCGTACAATGAGCAGTTCTTC
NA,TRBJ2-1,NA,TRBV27,CASSLHGDYNEQFF,TGTGCCAGCAGTTTACACGGGGATTACAATGAGCAGTTCTTC
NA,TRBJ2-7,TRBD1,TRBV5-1,CASSLGQDEQYF,TGCGCCAGCAGCCTCGGACAGGACGAGCAGTACTTC
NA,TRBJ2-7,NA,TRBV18,CASSPNELVPPYEQYF,TGTGCCAGCTCACCCAACGAACTAGTTCCTCCCTACGAGCAGTACTTC
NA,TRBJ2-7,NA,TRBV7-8,CASSPFRGGGTYEQYF,TGTGCCAGCAGCCCCTTTAGGGGGGGAGGAACCTACGAGCAGTACTTC
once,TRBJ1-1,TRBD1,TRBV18,CASSPRGLGGGPEAFF,TGTGCCAGCTCACCACGGGGGCTCGGAGGGGGCCCTGAAGCTTTCTTT
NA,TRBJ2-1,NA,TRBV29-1,CSADSYNEQFF,TGCAGCGCCGACAGTTACAATGAGCAGTTCTTC
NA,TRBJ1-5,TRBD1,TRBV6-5,CASSTDRGKDQPQHF,TGTGCCAGCAGTACGGACAGGGGTAAGGATCAGCCCCAGCATTTT
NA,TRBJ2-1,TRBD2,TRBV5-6,CASSPRTSGSLGEFF,TGTGCCAGCAGCCCACGAACTAGCGGGAGTCTGGGGGAGTTCTTC
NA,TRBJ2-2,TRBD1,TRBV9,CASSPITGQGRTGELFF,TGTGCCAGCAGCCCAATCACGGGACAGGGGCGCACCGGGGAGCTGTTTTTT
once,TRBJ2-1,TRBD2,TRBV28,CATGGSYNEQFF,TGTGCCACCGGGGGGTCCTACAATGAGCAGTTCTTC
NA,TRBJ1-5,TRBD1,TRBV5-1,CASSLTPGQGGVNQPQHF,TGCGCCAGCAGCTTGACCCCAGGACAGGGCGGGGTCAATCAGCCCCAGCATTTT
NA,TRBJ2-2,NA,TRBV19,CASSPSVPGELFF,TGTGCCAGTAGTCCCAGCGTTCCCGGGGAGCTGTTTTTT
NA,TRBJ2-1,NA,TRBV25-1,CASIGAGANEQFF,TGTGCCAGCATCGGAGCGGGTGCCAATGAGCAGTTCTTC
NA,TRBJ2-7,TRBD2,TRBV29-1,CSVGLAGSYEQYF,TGCAGCGTTGGACTAGCGGGGTCCTACGAGCAGTACTTC
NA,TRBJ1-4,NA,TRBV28,CASRITGVGEKLFF,TGTGCCAGCCGAATCACGGGGGTTGGTGAAAAACTGTTTTTT
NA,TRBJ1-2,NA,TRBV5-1,CASSLEGDTGYTF,TGCGCCAGCAGCTTGGAGGGGGATACTGGCTACACCTTC
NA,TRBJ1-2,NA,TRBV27,CASSYRPSTNGYTF,TGTGCCAGCAGTTATAGACCGTCAACTAATGGCTACACCTTC
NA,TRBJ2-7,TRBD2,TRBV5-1,CASSLGAGGGYEQYF,TGCGCCAGCAGCTTGGGGGCGGGAGGGGGGTACGAGCAGTACTTC
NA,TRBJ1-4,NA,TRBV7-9,CASSSGPPEGLFF,TGTGCCAGCAGTTCCGGGCCCCCCGAGGGACTGTTTTTT
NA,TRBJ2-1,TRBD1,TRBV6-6,CASSAPDRARLLGQFF,TGTGCCAGCAGTGCCCCGGACAGGGCTAGATTGTTAGGGCAGTTCTTC
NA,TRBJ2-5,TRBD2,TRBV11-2,CASSRGASGSRETQYF,TGTGCCAGCAGCCGAGGGGCTAGCGGGAGTAGAGAGACCCAGTACTTC
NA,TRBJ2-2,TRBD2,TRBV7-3,CASSSTSGTNTGELFF,TGTGCCAGCAGCTCGACTAGCGGAACGAACACCGGGGAGCTGTTTTTT